A selection of T cell receptor beta chains follows, all from one sample in a study of neurological immune-mediated disorders. Each CDR3 protein gets one entry after TCRdb re-called the 5' RACE reads with MiXCR. The top ten hold roughly 2% of the sample, which has more than 75,000 distinct CDR3 sequences, approximately 10% seen once. Sequencing was carried out using PBMCs. The receptors stem from a middle-aged man in good health. Each CDR3 is given without its conserved first and last residue. Fields, in order: CDR3 length, V gene, clone size, D gene, CDR3 protein. A D gene is named only where the DNA matches it firmly. Some rows have no size entry. The others give once, few or many, or a class for an expanded clone.

13,TRBV20-1,many,.,SARDMQRRKDEQF
11,TRBV5-1,many,.,ASSLSGQETQY
13,TRBV10-3,many,.,AISEKIPVGGELF
10,TRBV2,many,.,ASSDRTDTQY
16,TRBV5-1,many,.,ASSFEPTGSSGANVLT
13,TRBV9,.,.,DSSLGGVCTDTQY
11,TRBV7-2,many,TRBD2,ASSSGGFSGVI
17,TRBV5-1,many,TRBD2,ASSSLPGPSGGARDTQY
10,TRBV18,.,.,ASSPSPNEQF
10,TRBV5-1,.,.,ASSGNSYEQY
10,TRBV5-1,many,.,ASSGANTEAF
10,TRBV29-1,many,.,SVHQGLDGYT
15,TRBV6-9,many,TRBD2,ASRLSGGLYTYNEQF
12,TRBV5-1,many,.,ASSSVSPIGELF
11,TRBV5-6,many,.,ASSLDTIDTQY
13,TRBV7-9,many,.,ASSLAQVYNYGYT
11,TRBV9,many,.,ASSVGNTGELF
13,TRBV20-1,many,.,SARGTGTQEETQY